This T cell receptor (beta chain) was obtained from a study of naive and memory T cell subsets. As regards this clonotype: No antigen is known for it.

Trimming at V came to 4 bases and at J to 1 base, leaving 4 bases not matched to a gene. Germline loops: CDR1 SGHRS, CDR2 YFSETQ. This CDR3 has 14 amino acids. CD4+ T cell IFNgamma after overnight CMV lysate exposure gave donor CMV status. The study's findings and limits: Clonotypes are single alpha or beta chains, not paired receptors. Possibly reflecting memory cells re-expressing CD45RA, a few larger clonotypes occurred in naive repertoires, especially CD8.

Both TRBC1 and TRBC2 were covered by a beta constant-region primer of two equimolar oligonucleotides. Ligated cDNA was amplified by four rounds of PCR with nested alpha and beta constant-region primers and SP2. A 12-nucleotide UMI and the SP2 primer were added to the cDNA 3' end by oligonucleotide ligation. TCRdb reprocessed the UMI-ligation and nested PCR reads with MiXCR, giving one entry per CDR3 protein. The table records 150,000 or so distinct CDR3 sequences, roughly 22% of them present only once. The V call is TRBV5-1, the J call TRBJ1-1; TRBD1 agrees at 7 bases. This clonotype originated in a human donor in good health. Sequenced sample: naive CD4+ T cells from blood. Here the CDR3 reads CASSLGQRNTEAFF. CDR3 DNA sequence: TGCGCCAGCAGCCTGGGACAGAGGAACACTGAAGCTTTCTTT.